Listed below are T cell receptor beta chains from one sample, sequenced in a study of blood T cell repertoires in COVID-19. Libraries were prepared by immunoSEQ multiplex PCR; TCRdb keeps only in-frame clonotypes and omits some of them. The table includes hundreds of thousands of clones, 86% detected once. Sequencing was carried out using peripheral blood. These receptors were taken from an older woman who had recovered from COVID-19. The CDR3 runs from the conserved cysteine through the conserved F or W. The D gene is left open where the match is weak. Some rows mark clone size as missing; the rest say once, few, many or name a class of expanded clone.

size,J,D,V,DNA,CDR3
-,TRBJ2-3,-,TRBV4-3,TGCGCCAGCAGCCAACGAGGGGGAGAAACAGATACGCAGTATTTT,CASSQRGGETDTQYF
-,TRBJ2-7,-,TRBV28,TGTGCCAGCACTCTACAGGGATACGAGCAGTACTTC,CASTLQGYEQYF
-,TRBJ2-6,-,TRBV7-2,TGTGCCAGCAGCTTAGCGGGAGACCCTGGGGCCAACGTCCTGACTTTC,CASSLAGDPGANVLTF
-,TRBJ1-2,TRBD1,TRBV4-2,TGTGCCAGCAGCCTGGGACAGGGGGCGCCTAACTATGGCTACACCTTC,CASSLGQGAPNYGYTF
-,TRBJ2-5,-,TRBV11-1,TGTGCCAGCAGCCCCAGGATTAAGGTTGGGGAGACCCAGTACTTC,CASSPRIKVGETQYF
-,TRBJ2-7,TRBD1,TRBV7-9,TGTGCCAGCAGCCCGGGGGGACAGGGCATTTTCTACGAGCAGTACTTC,CASSPGGQGIFYEQYF
-,TRBJ2-7,TRBD2,TRBV7-8,TGTGCCAGCGGCCCTATGACTAGCGGGGACCTTGGGGAGCAGTACTTC,CASGPMTSGDLGEQYF
-,TRBJ1-3,-,TRBV18,TGTGCCAGCTCACTTGTAAGACAGGCCGAGTACTCTGGAAACACCATATATTTT,CASSLVRQAEYSGNTIYF
-,TRBJ1-1,TRBD1,TRBV7-2,TGTGCCAGCAGCTGGACAGGGGCGGGCACTGAAGCTTTCTTT,CASSWTGAGTEAFF
few,TRBJ2-3,TRBD2,TRBV7-6,TGTGCCAGCACCATGACTAGTAGCGGGGGGACCTTAGGGGTAGATACGCAGTATTTT,CASTMTSSGGTLGVDTQYF
-,TRBJ2-2,TRBD1,TRBV9,TGTGCCAGCAGCTTCGGACAGGGGACCGGGGAGCTGTTTTTT,CASSFGQGTGELFF
once,TRBJ1-1,TRBD1,TRBV5-1,TGCGCCAGCAGCCTGGGACAGTCGAACACTGAAGCTTTCTTT,CASSLGQSNTEAFF
-,TRBJ2-5,TRBD2,TRBV9,TGTGCCAGCAGCGTAGGTAATAGCGGGCAAGAGACCCAGTACTTC,CASSVGNSGQETQYF
-,TRBJ2-2,-,TRBV5-1,TGCGCCAGCAGCTTAACGCAGGGTAGTAGCACCGGGGAGCTGTTTTTT,CASSLTQGSSTGELFF
-,TRBJ2-1,TRBD1,TRBV5-1,TGCGCCAGCAGCTTACAGGGGAGTGAGCAGTTCTTC,CASSLQGSEQFF
-,TRBJ1-2,TRBD1,TRBV28,TGTGCCAGCAGTTTACGGGACAGGAGGCGAGGCTACACCTTC,CASSLRDRRRGYTF
once,TRBJ2-2,-,TRBV7-3,TGTGCCAGCAGCTCAAGAGGGACCGGGGAGCTGTTTTTT,CASSSRGTGELFF
many,TRBJ1-5,-,TRBV29-1,TGCAGCGTTGCCGGGGGGGACGCCGGTCAGCCCCAGCATTTT,CSVAGGDAGQPQHF
-,TRBJ2-1,TRBD2,TRBV7-9,TGTGCCAGCAGCTCGGCTGGGCCGGGGGGAGTGGGTGAGCAGTTCTTC,CASSSAGPGGVGEQFF
-,TRBJ1-4,-,TRBV3-1/TRBV3-2,TGTGCCAGCAGCCAAGTTGAGCCCGAAAAACTGTTTTTT,CASSQVEPEKLFF
-,TRBJ1-4,-,TRBV6-6,TGTGCCAGCAAACGGGGGGCGCGTGAAAAACTGTTTTTT,CASKRGAREKLFF
-,TRBJ2-7,TRBD1,TRBV9,TGTGCCAGCAGCTTCGCCGGGACAGCCTACGAGCAGTACTTC,CASSFAGTAYEQYF
-,TRBJ2-2,-,TRBV28,TGTGCCAGCAGTTCTTCCCGGGAGCTGTTTTTT,CASSSSRELFF
-,TRBJ1-1,-,TRBV6-5,TGTGCCAGCAGTTACCGGCAGGGCGGAACTGAAGCTTTCTTT,CASSYRQGGTEAFF
many,TRBJ2-7,TRBD1,TRBV9,TGTGCCAGCAGCCCCCTCCCGGGGACAGACTTCTACGAGCAGTACTTC,CASSPLPGTDFYEQYF
few,TRBJ1-1,-,TRBV18,TGTGCCAGCTCACGGGCAGGGGAGGGACCTGAAGCTTTCTTT,CASSRAGEGPEAFF
-,TRBJ1-6,-,TRBV7-8,TGTGCCAGCGTCAGGGAATTAAGTTCACCCCTCCACTTT,CASVRELSSPLHF
-,TRBJ2-7,-,TRBV6-5,TGTGCCAGCAGTTACTCGAGCCGGTCCTACGAGCAGTACTTC,CASSYSSRSYEQYF
-,TRBJ2-5,-,TRBV2,TGTGCCAGCAGTGAAGAGTGGAGGGGGACCCAGTACTTC,CASSEEWRGTQYF
-,TRBJ2-1,-,TRBV7-9,TGTGCCAGCAGCTTAGGAGGGCCCCGGGATGAGCAGTTCTTC,CASSLGGPRDEQFF
many,TRBJ1-2,TRBD1,TRBV2,TGTGCCAGCAGGACTGGACAGGGCTACTATGGCTACACCTTC,CASRTGQGYYGYTF
-,TRBJ2-1,TRBD1,TRBV3-1/TRBV3-2,TGTGCCAGCAGCCCCCCCACAGGGGGCGTAGGAAATGAGCAGTTCTTC,CASSPPTGGVGNEQFF
few,TRBJ2-5,TRBD1,TRBV2,TGTGCCAGCCCCGGACAGGGGGCTGGAGAGACCCAGTACTTC,CASPGQGAGETQYF
-,TRBJ1-5,TRBD1,TRBV7-9,TGTGCCAGCAGCGGAACAGGGGCCGATGGCAATCAGCCCCAGCATTTT,CASSGTGADGNQPQHF
-,TRBJ1-1,TRBD1,TRBV6-1,TGTGCCAGCAGTGAGGTACCGGGATCAGGGGGCGGGTACTCCGCTTTCTTT,CASSEVPGSGGGYSAFF
-,TRBJ2-5,-,TRBV3-1/TRBV3-2,TGTGCCAGCAGCCAGTGGCGGAACTCCCTTGGGACCCAGTACTTC,CASSQWRNSLGTQYF